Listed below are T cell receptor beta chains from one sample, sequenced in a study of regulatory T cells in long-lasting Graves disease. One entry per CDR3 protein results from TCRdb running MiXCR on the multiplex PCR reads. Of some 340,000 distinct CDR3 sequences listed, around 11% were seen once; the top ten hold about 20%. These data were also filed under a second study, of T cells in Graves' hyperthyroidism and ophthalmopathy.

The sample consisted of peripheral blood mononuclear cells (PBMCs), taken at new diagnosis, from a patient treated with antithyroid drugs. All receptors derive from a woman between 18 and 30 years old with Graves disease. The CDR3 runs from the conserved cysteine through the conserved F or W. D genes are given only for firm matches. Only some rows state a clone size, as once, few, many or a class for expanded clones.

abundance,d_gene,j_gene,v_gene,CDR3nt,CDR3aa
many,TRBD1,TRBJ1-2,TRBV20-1,TGCAGTGCTAGAGAGGACAGGACCCCGTATCGGGGCTACACCTTC,CSAREDRTPYRGYTF
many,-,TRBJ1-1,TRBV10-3,TGTGCCATCAGGGCCCCCATCAACGGAGGGGACACTGAAGCTTTCTTT,CAIRAPINGGDTEAFF
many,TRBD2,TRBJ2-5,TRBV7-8,TGTGCCAGCAGCCCACACGGGACTAGCGGGAGGGAGGGGTATGAGACCCAGTACTTC,CASSPHGTSGREGYETQYF
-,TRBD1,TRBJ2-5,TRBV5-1,TGCGCCAGCAGCTTGGGCGTCACAGGGGGATCCGGGGAGACCCAGTACTTC,CASSLGVTGGSGETQYF
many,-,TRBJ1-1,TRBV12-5,TGTGCTAGTGGTTTGGTACTATTGTTGAGTCAGAAAGAGAACACTGAAGCTTTCTTT,CASGLVLLLSQKENTEAFF
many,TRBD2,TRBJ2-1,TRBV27,TGTGCCAGCAGTCCGAGCGGGAGTGTGTTAAATGAGCAGTTCTTC,CASSPSGSVLNEQFF
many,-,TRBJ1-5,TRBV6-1,TGTGCCAGCGGTCCAGGGGTCGGTGGCAATCAGCCCCAGCATTTT,CASGPGVGGNQPQHF
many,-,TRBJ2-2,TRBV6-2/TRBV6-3,TGTGCCAGCAGTAACGCCGGGTTTTGGAGGGGGGAGCTGTTTTTT,CASSNAGFWRGELFF
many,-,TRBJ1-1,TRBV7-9,TGTGCCAGCAGGCCCGCTGGGATGAACACTGAAGCTTTCTTT,CASRPAGMNTEAFF
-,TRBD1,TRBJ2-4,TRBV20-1,TGCAGTGCTCATCCCACCCCACAGGGGACCAAAAACATTCAGTACTTC,CSAHPTPQGTKNIQYF
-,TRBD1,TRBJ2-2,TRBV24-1,TGTGCCACCAGTATCCTGACAGGGGGCGTACTTAATGGCGGGGAGCTGTTTTTT,CATSILTGGVLNGGELFF
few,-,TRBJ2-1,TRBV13,TGTGCCAGCAGCTTAGGCGTCGGATTTCAAGGCGATGAGCAGTTCTTC,CASSLGVGFQGDEQFF
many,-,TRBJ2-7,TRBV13,TGTGCCAGCAGCTTACGAGGGGAGGACGACGAGCAGTACTTC,CASSLRGEDDEQYF
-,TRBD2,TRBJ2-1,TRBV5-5,TGTGCCAGCAGCTCGGGACTAGCCTACGGAGGGACCTACAATGAGCAGTTCTTC,CASSSGLAYGGTYNEQFF